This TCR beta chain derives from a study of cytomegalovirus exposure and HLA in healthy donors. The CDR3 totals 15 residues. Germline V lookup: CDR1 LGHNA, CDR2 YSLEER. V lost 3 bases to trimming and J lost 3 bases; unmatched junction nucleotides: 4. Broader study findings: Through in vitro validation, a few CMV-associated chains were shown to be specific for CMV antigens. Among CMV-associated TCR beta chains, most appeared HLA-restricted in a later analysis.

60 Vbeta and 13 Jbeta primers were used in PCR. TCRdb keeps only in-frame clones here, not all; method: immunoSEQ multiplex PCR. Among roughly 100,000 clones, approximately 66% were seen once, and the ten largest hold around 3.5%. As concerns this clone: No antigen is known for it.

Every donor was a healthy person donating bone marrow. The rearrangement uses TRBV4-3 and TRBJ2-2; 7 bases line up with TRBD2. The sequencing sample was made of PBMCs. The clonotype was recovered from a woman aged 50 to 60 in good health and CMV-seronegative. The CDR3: CASSQISGHTGELFF. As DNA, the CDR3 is TGCGCCAGCAGCCAGATTAGCGGGCACACCGGGGAGCTGTTTTTT.